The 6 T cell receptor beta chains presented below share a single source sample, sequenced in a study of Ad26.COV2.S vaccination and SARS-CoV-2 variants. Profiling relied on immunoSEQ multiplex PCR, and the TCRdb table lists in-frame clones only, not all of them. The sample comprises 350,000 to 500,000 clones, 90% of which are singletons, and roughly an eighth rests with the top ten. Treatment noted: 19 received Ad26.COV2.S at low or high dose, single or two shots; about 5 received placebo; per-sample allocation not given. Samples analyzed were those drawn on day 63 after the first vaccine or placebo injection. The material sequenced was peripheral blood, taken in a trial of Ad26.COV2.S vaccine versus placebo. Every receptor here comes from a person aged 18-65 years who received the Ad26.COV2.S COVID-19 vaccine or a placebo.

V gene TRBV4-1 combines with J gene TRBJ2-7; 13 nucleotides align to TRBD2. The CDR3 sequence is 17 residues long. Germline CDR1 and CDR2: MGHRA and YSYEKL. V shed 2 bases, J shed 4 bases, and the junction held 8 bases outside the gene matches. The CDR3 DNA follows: TGCGCCAGCAGCCAAACACTAGCGGGAGGGGCGGAATACGAGCAGTACTTC. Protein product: CASSQTLAGGAEYEQYF.

In DNA form, the CDR3 reads TGTGCCAGCAGCTTAATGGCGAATCAGTACAATGAGCAGTTCTTC. It is translated as CASSLMANQYNEQFF. The genes are TRBV11-2 and TRBJ2-1, with D uncertain. In germline, CDR1 is SGHAT, CDR2 FQNNGV. V lost 2 bases to trimming and J lost 4 bases, with 12 bases between them. The CDR3 contains 15 residues.

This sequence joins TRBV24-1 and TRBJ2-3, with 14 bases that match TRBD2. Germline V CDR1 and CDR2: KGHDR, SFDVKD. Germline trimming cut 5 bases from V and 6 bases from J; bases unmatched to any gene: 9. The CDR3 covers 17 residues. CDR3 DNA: TGTGCCACCAGTGCCCTGGGACTAGCGGGAGTGGGGGATACGCAGTATTTT. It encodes CATSALGLAGVGDTQYF.

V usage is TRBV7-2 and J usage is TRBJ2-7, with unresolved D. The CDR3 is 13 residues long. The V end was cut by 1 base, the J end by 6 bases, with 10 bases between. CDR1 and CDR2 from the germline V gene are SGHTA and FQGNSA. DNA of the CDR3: TGTGCCAGCAGCTTAGTGGAGCTTAGCGAGCAGTACTTC. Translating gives CASSLVELSEQYF.

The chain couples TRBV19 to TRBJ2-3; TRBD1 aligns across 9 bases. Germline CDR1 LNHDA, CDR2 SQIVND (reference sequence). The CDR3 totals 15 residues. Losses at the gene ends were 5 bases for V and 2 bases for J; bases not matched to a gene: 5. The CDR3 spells CASSLDRGNTDTQYF. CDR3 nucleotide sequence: TGTGCCAGTAGTTTGGACAGGGGAAACACAGATACGCAGTATTTT.

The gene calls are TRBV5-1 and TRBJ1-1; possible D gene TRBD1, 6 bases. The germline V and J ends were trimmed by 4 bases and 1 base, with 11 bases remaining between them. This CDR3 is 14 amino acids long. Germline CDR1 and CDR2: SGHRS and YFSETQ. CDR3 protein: CASSLDRPNTEAFF. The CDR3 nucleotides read TGCGCCAGCAGCCTGGACAGACCGAACACTGAAGCTTTCTTT.